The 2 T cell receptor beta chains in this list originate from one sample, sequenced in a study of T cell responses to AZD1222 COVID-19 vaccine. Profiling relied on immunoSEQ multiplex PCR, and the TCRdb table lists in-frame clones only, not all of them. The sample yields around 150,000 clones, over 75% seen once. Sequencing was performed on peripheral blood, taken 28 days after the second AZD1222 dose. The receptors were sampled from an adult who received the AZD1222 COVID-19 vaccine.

Here the CDR3 reads CASSLSHGEQYF. As DNA, the CDR3 is TGTGCCAGCAGCTTATCCCATGGCGAGCAGTACTTC. The chain recombines TRBV7-9 with TRBJ2-7; D is uncertain. The CDR3 length is 12 residues. Trimming left V 2 bases short and J 6 bases short, with 8 bases between. CDR1 and CDR2 (germline): SEHNR, FQNEAQ (reference sequence).

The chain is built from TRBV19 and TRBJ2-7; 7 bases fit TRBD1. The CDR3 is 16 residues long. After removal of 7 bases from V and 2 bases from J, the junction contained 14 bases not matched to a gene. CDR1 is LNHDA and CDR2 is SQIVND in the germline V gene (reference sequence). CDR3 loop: CASTQSGTVFPYEQYF. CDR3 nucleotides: TGTGCCAGTACTCAATCCGGGACAGTCTTCCCCTACGAGCAGTACTTC.